This TCR beta chain was obtained from a study of T cells in Graves' hyperthyroidism and ophthalmopathy. Study-level information: Before any treatment, at initial diagnosis, peripheral blood was collected. Study outcomes and limitations: The model's output predicted ophthalmopathy at a median of roughly 6 months prior to onset. Blood also contained most expanded thyroid clonotypes above 0.001.

The study excluded patients with uncontrolled infection, other autoimmune disease, pregnancy or lactation. Amplified TCR beta CDR3 regions came from RNA transcripts. The study used the HTBI primer set for a first-round RT-PCR of the TCR CDR3. TCRdb called the multiplex PCR reads again in MiXCR, with one record for every CDR3 protein. The sample shows about 510,000 distinct CDR3 sequences, 13% to 15% of them seen only once. In this sample, this clonotype turned up many times. Its antigen is unidentified. V was pared by 1 base and J by 5 bases, with 23 bases between. CDR1 DFQATT and CDR2 SNEGSKA come from the germline V gene (reference sequence). There are 17 residues in the CDR3.

Sequenced material: blood. V and J are TRBV20-1 and TRBJ2-5; weak D call: TRBD2 (7 bases). The source of this sequence is a middle-aged woman with Graves' hyperthyroidism. The CDR3 loop is CSARAPGLGGLSETQYF. The CDR3 nucleotides read TGCAGTGCTAGAGCCCCCGGATTGGGGGGGCTAAGTGAGACCCAGTACTTC.